One and the same sample provided the 26 T cell receptor beta chains below, sequenced in a study of control samples from healthy donors and cancer patients. TCRdb's table, derived via immunoSEQ multiplex PCR, lists solely in-frame clones and lacks some. The sample has around 22,000 clones, around 83% seen once. Material: PBMCs. These TCRs come from a man aged 55 to 70 with head and neck cancer.

The V call is TRBV4-2, the J call TRBJ1-2, with 7 bases lining up with TRBD1. Germline V gene lookup returns CDR1 LGHNA and CDR2 YNFKEQ. CDR3 length equals 14 residues. J gave up 8 bases and V 0 bases, and 6 bases lay outside the gene matches. For the CDR3, the DNA is TGTGCCAGCAGCCAAGATATAGGGGGCGAAGGCTACACCTTC. It is translated as CASSQDIGGEGYTF.

The chain is built from TRBV6-5 and TRBJ1-2; perhaps TRBD1 as D (5 bases). There are 15 residues in the CDR3. Germline V gene data show CDR1 as MNHEY and CDR2 as SVGAGI. Trimming stripped 7 bases from V and 8 bases from J, with 23 bases between. CDR3 nucleotides: TGTGCCAGCAAAAGATCGGCAGGGCAGGATGACGGCTACACCTTC. Translated, it gives CASKRSAGQDDGYTF.

The rearrangement uses TRBV20-1 and TRBJ1-2; 8 positions match TRBD1. This CDR3 contains 13 residues. Trimming cost V 3 bases and J 4 bases; bases outside gene matches: 4. Germline CDR1 is DFQATT and CDR2 is SNEGSKA (reference sequence). CDR3 coding DNA: TGCAGTGCTAGTACAGGGGGATTCTATGGCTACACCTTC. This gives the protein CSASTGGFYGYTF.

This sequence joins TRBV7-9 and TRBJ1-1; D gene unclear. This CDR3 has 15 residues. V lost 3 bases to trimming and J lost 0 bases, with 11 bases between them. CDR1 and CDR2 from the germline V gene are SEHNR and FQNEAQ (reference sequence). The CDR3 DNA reads TGTGCCAGCAGCTTGATGGCGGATCTGAACACTGAAGCTTTCTTT. Residues: CASSLMADLNTEAFF.

The CDR3 sequence is CASSLWGSDEQFF. The CDR3 nucleotides are TGTGCCAGCAGTTTATGGGGGAGCGATGAGCAGTTCTTC. The rearrangement uses TRBV27 and TRBJ2-1, with D perhaps being TRBD1 or TRBD2 (5 bases each). Trimming shortened V by 1 base and J by 8 bases, and 9 bases separated the two germline ends. CDR3 length: 13 amino acids. Per germline, CDR1 MNHEY and CDR2 SMNVEV (reference sequence).

This clone was recorded once. The chain uses TRBV2 and TRBJ2-2; tentative D call: TRBD2 (5 bases). The CDR3 has 13 residues. Germline V gene lookup returns CDR1 SNHLY and CDR2 FYNNEI. With 6 bases removed from V and 6 bases from J, the gap between germline ends came to 11 bases. Here the CDR3 DNA reads TGTGCCAGCAGGGGGAGCGAGGCCGGGGAGCTGTTTTTT. This sequence encodes CASRGSEAGELFF.

The J gene is TRBJ1-5, the V gene TRBV27, with 8 bases lining up with TRBD1. Trimming at V came to 6 bases and at J to 2 bases, leaving 6 bases not matched to a gene. The V gene's germline CDR1 is MNHEY and CDR2 SMNVEV (reference sequence). The CDR3 runs 15 residues. The CDR3 nucleotides are TGTGCCAGCAGCCCGGACAGGGTGGGCAATCAGCCCCAGCATTTT. It yields the protein CASSPDRVGNQPQHF.

The chain recombines TRBV2 with TRBJ2-3; D gene unclear. The CDR3 covers 14 residues. Germline values: CDR1 SNHLY, CDR2 FYNNEI. V gave up 11 bases and J gave up 2 bases, with 17 bases separating them. The chain's CDR3 is CAASIRRVTDTQYF. In DNA form, the CDR3 reads TGTGCCGCCAGCATTCGACGGGTCACAGATACGCAGTATTTT. The complete variable domain, with remaining parts taken from reference TRBV2 and TRBJ2-3, reads EPEVTQTPSHQVTQMGQEVILRCVPISNHLYFYWYRQILGQKVEFLVSFYNNEISEKSEIFDDQFSVERPDGSNFTLKIRSTKLEDSAMYFCAASIRRVTDTQYFGPGTRLTVL.

A remark on this clone: An end of the junction does not agree with germline; a read error may underlie this. The chain couples TRBV7-7 to TRBJ2-1, with 8 bases lining up with TRBD2. CDR1 is SSHAT and CDR2 is FNYEAQ in the germline V gene (reference sequence). The CDR3 is 15 amino acids. The CDR3 DNA is TGTGCTAGCAGCTTAAGACTAGCGACCTACAATGAGCAGTTCTTC. Translated, it gives CASSLRLATYNEQFF. The variable domain in full, with the rest retrieved from reference TRBV7-7 and TRBJ2-1, is GAGVSQSPRYKVTKRGQDVTLRCDPISSHATLYWYQQALGQGPEFLTYFNYEAQPDKSGLPSDRFSAERPEGSISTLTIQRTEQRDSAMYRCASSLRLATYNEQFFGPGTRLTVL.

This chain uses TRBV6-5 with TRBJ1-5, with D perhaps TRBD1 (5 bases). CDR3 length: 15 amino acids. CDR1 is MNHEY, CDR2 SVGAGI, per germline. The ends were cut back, 0 bases at V and 4 bases at J, with 10 bases in the middle. The CDR3 coding sequence is TGTGCCAGCAGTTACTCCGGCAGGGAGAATCAGCCCCAGCATTTT. It is translated as CASSYSGRENQPQHF.

The CDR3 sequence: CASSFGQGGETQYF. In DNA form, the CDR3 reads TGTGCCAGCAGCTTCGGACAGGGTGGGGAGACCCAGTACTTC. The chain employs TRBV11-2 and TRBJ2-5; 8 bases align to TRBD1. V gave up 3 bases and J gave up 5 bases; unmatched junction bases: 5. CDR3 length: 14 amino acids. Germline CDR1 SGHAT, CDR2 FQNNGV.

The chain carries TRBV2 and TRBJ2-4; 10 positions match TRBD2. The J segment lost 0 bases and the V segment lost 3 bases, leaving 5 bases of the junction unmatched. The length of the CDR3 is 17 residues. CDR1 SNHLY and CDR2 FYNNEI come from the germline V gene. The chain's CDR3 is CASSELAGVVAKNIQYF. DNA for the CDR3: TGTGCCAGCAGTGAGCTAGCGGGGGTCGTAGCCAAAAACATTCAGTACTTC.

This rearrangement joins TRBV10-3 to TRBJ1-2, with a possible D match to TRBD1 (5 bases). Trimming stripped 4 bases from V and 0 bases from J, with 9 bases between. This CDR3 is built from 14 residues. Per germline, CDR1 ENHRY and CDR2 SYGVKD. The CDR3 bases are TGTGCCATCAGTGTTGGGACGGCTAACTATGGCTACACCTTC. It codes for CAISVGTANYGYTF.

The rearrangement joins TRBV6-5 to TRBJ2-7; tentatively, D is TRBD1 (7 bases). CDR1 is MNHEY and CDR2 is SVGAGI in the germline V gene. Trimming took 2 bases from V and 0 from J, leaving 14 bases between them. This CDR3 has 16 amino acids. The CDR3 DNA follows: TGTGCCAGCAGTTACAGTGCGGGACAGTTCTCCTACGAGCAGTACTTC. Its translation is CASSYSAGQFSYEQYF.

This clone was detected only once. The CDR3: CASSEAGGTGELFF. The CDR3 DNA reads as TGTGCCAGCAGTGAGGCAGGGGGTACCGGGGAGCTGTTTTTT. The gene calls are TRBV6-1 and TRBJ2-2; 7 bases match TRBD1. Germline-derived CDR1 and CDR2 are MNHNS and SASEGT. Losses at the gene ends were 3 bases for V and 5 bases for J; bases not matched to a gene: 3. The CDR3 contains 14 residues.

The V gene is TRBV5-1, the J gene TRBJ2-3; possibly TRBD1 for D (5 bases). CDR3 length: 16 residues. Germline V gene lookup returns CDR1 SGHRS and CDR2 YFSETQ. V lost 4 bases to trimming and J lost 2 bases, with 17 bases between them. In DNA form, the CDR3 reads TGCGCCAGCAGCCCCCTGTTAGGGGCGTTCACAGATACGCAGTATTTT. Protein product: CASSPLLGAFTDTQYF.

This chain connects TRBV2 to TRBJ1-4; 8 positions agree with TRBD1. CDR1 is SNHLY and CDR2 is FYNNEI in the germline V gene. This CDR3 has 12 amino acids. CDR3 region: CASQGAGEKLFF. As DNA, the CDR3 is TGTGCGTCGCAGGGGGCTGGGGAAAAACTGTTTTTT.

For this clone: The identical CDR3 is also encoded by other nucleotide sequences in the sample. J is TRBJ2-5 and V is TRBV5-4, with D hard to call. The CDR3 loop spans 13 amino acids. The germline CDR1 and CDR2 sequences are SGHNT and YYREEE (reference sequence). V was clipped by 2 bases and J by 5 bases, with 10 bases between them. Here the CDR3 DNA reads TGTGCCAGCAGCTTTGAAGGCGGTGAGACCCAGTACTTC. It specifies CASSFEGGETQYF.

The CDR3 DNA reads TGTGCCAGCAGTCAGGGCACCGATCAGCCCCAGCATTTT. Protein: CASSQGTDQPQHF. The chain links TRBV6-6 to TRBJ1-5, with D perhaps TRBD1 (5 bases). The ends were cut back, 5 bases at V and 5 bases at J, with 10 bases in the middle. The CDR3 runs 13 residues. Germline-derived CDR1 and CDR2 are MNHNY and SVGAGI (reference sequence).

The V and J genes are TRBV11-1 and TRBJ2-2; 8 bases line up with TRBD1. The CDR3 covers 15 residues. Germline lookup yields CDR1 SGHAT and CDR2 FQDESV (reference sequence). The junction had 5 bases not matched to a gene; V was cut back by 4 bases and J by 4 bases. In DNA, the CDR3 is TGTGCCAGCAGCTCTCAGGGGGCCGTCACCGGGGAGCTGTTTTTT. Translated: CASSSQGAVTGELFF.

This chain joins TRBV4-1 and TRBJ2-7; D uncertain. CDR1 MGHRA and CDR2 YSYEKL come from the germline V gene. This CDR3 has 14 amino acids. V shed 0 bases and J shed 3 bases, with 9 bases lying between them. The CDR3 region has the DNA TGCGCCAGCAGCCAAGAGCCGTCTCGCTACGAGCAGTACGTC. Translation: CASSQEPSRYEQYV.

The rearrangement uses TRBV4-1 and TRBJ2-1; no clear D. This CDR3 comprises 14 residues. V lost 0 bases and J lost 9, with 12 bases in between. Germline CDR1 and CDR2: MGHRA and YSYEKL. Here the CDR3 reads CASSQDFSKGEQFF. The DNA of the CDR3 is TGCGCCAGCAGCCAAGACTTCTCTAAGGGTGAGCAGTTCTTC.

The rearrangement uses TRBV5-1 and TRBJ2-2, with 7 bases lining up with TRBD1. The V gene end was trimmed by 1 base and the J gene end by 2 bases; junction bases not matched to a gene: 2. Germline CDR1 and CDR2: SGHRS and YFSETQ. The CDR3 runs 15 residues. The CDR3 protein is CASSLWDSNTGELFF. The CDR3 nucleotides read TGCGCCAGCAGCTTGTGGGACAGCAACACCGGGGAGCTGTTTTTT.

V gene TRBV14 combines with J gene TRBJ2-7; TRBD1 matches at 9 bases. The V segment lost 1 base and the J segment 5 bases; nucleotides outside the gene matches: 3. There are 14 residues in the CDR3. CDR1 is SGHDN, CDR2 FVKESK, per germline. The CDR3 coding sequence is TGTGCCAGCAGCCAAGGGGACAGGGTCCACGAGCAGTACTTC. It yields the protein CASSQGDRVHEQYF.

The genes are TRBV30 and TRBJ1-1; possibly TRBD1 for D (6 bases). The CDR3 has 13 amino acids. From germline, CDR1 is GTSNPN and CDR2 SVGIG (reference sequence). Trimming pared 2 bases from V and 5 bases from J, leaving 12 bases between. The CDR3 DNA follows: TGTGCCTGGAGTAGGGGGGGAGGGACTGAAGCTTTCTTT. Translated: CAWSRGGGTEAFF.

The chain joins TRBV3-1 (or the pseudogene TRBV3-2) to TRBJ2-1, with D tentatively TRBD1 or TRBD2 (5 bases each). With 0 bases removed from V and 4 bases from J, the gap between germline ends came to 10 bases. This CDR3 is built from 15 residues. Looked up from germline, CDR1 is LGHDT and CDR2 is YNNKEL (reference sequence). This chain's CDR3 is CASSQEGTAYNEQFF. CDR3 in DNA: TGTGCCAGCAGCCAAGAAGGGACGGCATACAATGAGCAGTTCTTC.